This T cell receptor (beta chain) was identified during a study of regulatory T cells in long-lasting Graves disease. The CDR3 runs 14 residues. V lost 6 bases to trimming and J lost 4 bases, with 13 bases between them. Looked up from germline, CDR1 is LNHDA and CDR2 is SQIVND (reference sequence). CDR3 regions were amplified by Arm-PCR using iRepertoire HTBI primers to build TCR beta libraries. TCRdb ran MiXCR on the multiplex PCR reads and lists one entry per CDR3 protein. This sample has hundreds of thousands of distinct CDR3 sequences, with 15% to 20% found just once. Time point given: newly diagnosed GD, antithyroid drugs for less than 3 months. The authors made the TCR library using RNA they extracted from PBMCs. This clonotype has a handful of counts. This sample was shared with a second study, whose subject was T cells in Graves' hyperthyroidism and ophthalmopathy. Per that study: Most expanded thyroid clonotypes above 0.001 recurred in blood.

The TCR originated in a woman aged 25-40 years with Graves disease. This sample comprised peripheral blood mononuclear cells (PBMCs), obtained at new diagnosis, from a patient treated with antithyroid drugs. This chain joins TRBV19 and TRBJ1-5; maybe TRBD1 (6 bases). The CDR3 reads CASSRTATNQPQHF. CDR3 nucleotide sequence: TGTGCCAGTAGCAGGACAGCTACTAATCAGCCCCAGCATTTT.